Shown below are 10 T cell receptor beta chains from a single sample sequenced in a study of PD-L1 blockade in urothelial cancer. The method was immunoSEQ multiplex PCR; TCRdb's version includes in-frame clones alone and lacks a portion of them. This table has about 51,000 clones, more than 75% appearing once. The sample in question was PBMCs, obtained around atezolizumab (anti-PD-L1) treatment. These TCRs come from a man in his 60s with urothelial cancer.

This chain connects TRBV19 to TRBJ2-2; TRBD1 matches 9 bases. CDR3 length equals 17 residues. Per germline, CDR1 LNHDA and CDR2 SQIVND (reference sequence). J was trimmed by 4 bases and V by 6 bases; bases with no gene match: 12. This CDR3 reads CASRPRTQGAFTGELFF. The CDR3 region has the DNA TGTGCCAGTAGACCCAGGACACAGGGGGCATTCACCGGGGAGCTGTTTTTT.

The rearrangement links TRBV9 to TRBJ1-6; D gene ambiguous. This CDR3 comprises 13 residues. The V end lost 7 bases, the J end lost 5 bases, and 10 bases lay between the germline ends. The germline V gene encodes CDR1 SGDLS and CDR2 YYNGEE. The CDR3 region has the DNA TGTGCCAGCTCAGAGCGAGATAATTCACCCCTCCACTTT. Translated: CASSERDNSPLHF.

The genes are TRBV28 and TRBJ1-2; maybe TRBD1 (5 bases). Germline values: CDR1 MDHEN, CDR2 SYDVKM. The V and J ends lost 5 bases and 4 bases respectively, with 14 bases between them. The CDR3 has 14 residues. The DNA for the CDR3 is TGTGCCAGCAGTACAACAGGCTCCGCCTATGGCTACACCTTC. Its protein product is CASSTTGSAYGYTF.

DNA of the CDR3: TGTGCCAGCAGCGGAAACCGGGAGCCCCTAGGGCATTTT. Its protein is CASSGNREPLGHF. The genes are TRBV2 and TRBJ1-5; unclear D gene. Germline lookup yields CDR1 SNHLY and CDR2 FYNNEI. The CDR3 loop spans 13 amino acids. The ends were cut back, 6 bases at V and 15 bases at J, with 21 bases in the middle.

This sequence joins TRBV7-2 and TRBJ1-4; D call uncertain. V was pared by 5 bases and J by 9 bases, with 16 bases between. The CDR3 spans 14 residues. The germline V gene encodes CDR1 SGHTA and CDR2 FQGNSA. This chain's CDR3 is CASSARIQIQKLFF. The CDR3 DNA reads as TGTGCCAGCAGCGCACGGATACAGATACAAAAACTGTTTTTT.

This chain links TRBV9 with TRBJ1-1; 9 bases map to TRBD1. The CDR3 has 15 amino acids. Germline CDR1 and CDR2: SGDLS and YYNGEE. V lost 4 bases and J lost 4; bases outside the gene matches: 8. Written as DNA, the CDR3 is TGTGCCAGCAGCAAGAACAGGGGGCAGGTCACTGAAGCTTTCTTT. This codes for CASSKNRGQVTEAFF.

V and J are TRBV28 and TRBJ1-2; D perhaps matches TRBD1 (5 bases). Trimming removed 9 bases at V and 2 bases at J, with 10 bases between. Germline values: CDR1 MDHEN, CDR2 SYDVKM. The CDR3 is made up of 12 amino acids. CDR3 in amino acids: CASGAGNYGYTF. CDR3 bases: TGTGCCAGTGGGGCGGGAAACTATGGCTACACCTTC.

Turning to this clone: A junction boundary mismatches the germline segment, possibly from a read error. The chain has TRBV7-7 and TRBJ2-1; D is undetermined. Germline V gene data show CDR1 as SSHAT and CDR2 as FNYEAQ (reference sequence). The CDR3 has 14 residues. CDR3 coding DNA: TGTGCTAGCAGCGCGGAACATAGGTACAATGAGCAGTTCTTC. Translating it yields CASSAEHRYNEQFF.

The CDR3 DNA reads as TGTGCCAGCAGCCCGAATGGGGGCGCTGAAGCTTTCTTT. Its protein product is CASSPNGGAEAFF. The chain has TRBV9 and TRBJ1-1; D perhaps matches TRBD1 (6 bases). This CDR3 has 13 amino acids. The germline gives CDR1 SGDLS, CDR2 YYNGEE. Trimming took 4 bases from V and 6 from J, leaving 13 bases between them.

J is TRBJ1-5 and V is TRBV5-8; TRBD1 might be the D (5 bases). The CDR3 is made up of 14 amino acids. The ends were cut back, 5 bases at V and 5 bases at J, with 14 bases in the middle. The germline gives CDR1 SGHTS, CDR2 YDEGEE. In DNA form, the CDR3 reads TGTGCCAGCAGAAGGACTGGGGGGTATCAGCCCCAGCATTTT. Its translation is CASRRTGGYQPQHF.